A selection of T cell receptor beta chains follows, all from one sample in a study of graft-versus-host responses after intestinal transplantation. These receptors lack a known antigen. TCRdb's copy holds only in-frame clones and misses some; the assay was immunoSEQ multiplex PCR. The table lists under 130,000 clones, roughly 93% of them singletons. Sequencing was performed on unstimulated CD8+ T cells sorted from spleen or lymph node cells, taken before intestinal transplant. The source of these receptors is a human donor who received an intestinal transplant. Each CDR3 is given with its conserved first and last residue. Each record gives: J gene, D gene, clone size, V gene, CDR3 protein, CDR3 DNA. The D gene is left open where the match is weak. Clone size is shown for a subset of rows, as once, few, many or a class of expanded clone.

j_call: TRBJ2-1
d_call: NA
clone_size: NA
v_call: TRBV19
cdr3_aa: CASSAPREGGRRDNEQFF
cdr3_nt: TGTGCCAGTAGTGCCCCCAGGGAGGGGGGGCGGAGGGACAATGAGCAGTTCTTC

j_call: TRBJ2-1
d_call: TRBD2
clone_size: NA
v_call: TRBV2
cdr3_aa: CASSASGGNEQFF
cdr3_nt: TGTGCCAGCAGCGCTAGCGGGGGCAATGAGCAGTTCTTC

j_call: TRBJ1-5
d_call: NA
clone_size: NA
v_call: TRBV12-5
cdr3_aa: CASGLDLFQPQHF
cdr3_nt: TGTGCTAGTGGTTTGGATCTCTTCCAGCCCCAGCATTTT

j_call: TRBJ2-2
d_call: NA
clone_size: NA
v_call: TRBV4-2
cdr3_aa: CASSQDWFSGGELFF
cdr3_nt: TGTGCCAGCAGCCAAGATTGGTTTTCGGGCGGGGAGCTGTTTTTT

j_call: TRBJ1-2
d_call: NA
clone_size: NA
v_call: TRBV14
cdr3_aa: CASSREHSTYGYTF
cdr3_nt: TGTGCCAGCAGCCGGGAACATAGTACCTATGGCTACACCTTC

j_call: TRBJ1-6
d_call: TRBD1
clone_size: NA
v_call: TRBV7-9
cdr3_aa: CAETGWTGGLALHF
cdr3_nt: TGTGCCGAAACCGGGTGGACAGGGGGCTTGGCCCTCCACTTT

j_call: TRBJ2-1
d_call: NA
clone_size: NA
v_call: TRBV29-1
cdr3_aa: CSVTGSNNEQFF
cdr3_nt: TGCAGCGTCACAGGTTCTAACAATGAGCAGTTCTTC

j_call: TRBJ2-3
d_call: NA
clone_size: NA
v_call: TRBV14
cdr3_aa: CASSPGLGLTDTQYF
cdr3_nt: TGTGCCAGCAGCCCCGGTTTGGGGCTCACAGATACGCAGTATTTT

j_call: TRBJ2-7
d_call: NA
clone_size: NA
v_call: TRBV7-2
cdr3_aa: CASSLGWGAEQYF
cdr3_nt: TGTGCCAGCAGCTTGGGGTGGGGGGCCGAGCAGTACTTC

j_call: TRBJ2-3
d_call: NA
clone_size: NA
v_call: TRBV5-1
cdr3_aa: CASSLAGGALITDTQYF
cdr3_nt: TGCGCCAGCAGCTTGGCCGGAGGGGCGCTTATCACAGATACGCAGTATTTT

j_call: TRBJ2-7
d_call: TRBD1
clone_size: NA
v_call: TRBV23-1
cdr3_aa: CASSPGQGWDF
cdr3_nt: TGCGCCAGCAGCCCCGGACAGGGATGGGACTTC

j_call: TRBJ2-1
d_call: TRBD2
clone_size: NA
v_call: TRBV7-9
cdr3_aa: CASSFSGTSGHNEQFF
cdr3_nt: TGTGCCAGCAGCTTTTCCGGGACTAGCGGACACAATGAGCAGTTCTTC

j_call: TRBJ2-3
d_call: TRBD2
clone_size: NA
v_call: TRBV7-6
cdr3_aa: CASSTLAGGTDTQYF
cdr3_nt: TGTGCCAGCAGCACACTAGCGGGGGGCACAGATACGCAGTATTTT

j_call: TRBJ2-7
d_call: TRBD1
clone_size: NA
v_call: TRBV5-6
cdr3_aa: CASSLLGTEPYEQYF
cdr3_nt: TGTGCCAGCAGCTTGTTGGGGACAGAACCCTACGAGCAGTACTTC

j_call: TRBJ2-1
d_call: TRBD1
clone_size: NA
v_call: TRBV6-6
cdr3_aa: CASSRTGTGGNEQFF
cdr3_nt: TGTGCCAGCAGCCGAACCGGGACAGGGGGGAATGAGCAGTTCTTC

j_call: TRBJ1-2
d_call: TRBD1
clone_size: NA
v_call: TRBV6-1
cdr3_aa: CASSELGQGNYGYTF
cdr3_nt: TGTGCCAGCAGTGAACTTGGACAGGGCAACTATGGCTACACCTTC

j_call: TRBJ2-1
d_call: TRBD2
clone_size: NA
v_call: TRBV27
cdr3_aa: CASSLIAGDNEQFF
cdr3_nt: TGTGCCAGCAGTCTAATAGCGGGGGACAATGAGCAGTTCTTC

j_call: TRBJ1-2
d_call: NA
clone_size: NA
v_call: TRBV7-9
cdr3_aa: CASRPKEGDAYGYTF
cdr3_nt: TGTGCCAGCAGACCAAAGGAGGGGGATGCCTATGGCTACACCTTC

j_call: TRBJ1-6
d_call: TRBD1
clone_size: once
v_call: TRBV4-1
cdr3_aa: CASSRDREPSPLHF
cdr3_nt: TGCGCCAGCAGCCGGGACAGGGAACCCTCACCCCTCCACTTT

j_call: TRBJ1-1
d_call: NA
clone_size: NA
v_call: TRBV19
cdr3_aa: CASSMGLTEAFF
cdr3_nt: TGTGCCAGTAGTATGGGGCTCACTGAAGCTTTCTTT

j_call: TRBJ2-3
d_call: NA
clone_size: NA
v_call: TRBV9
cdr3_aa: CASSSGRTDTQYF
cdr3_nt: TGTGCCAGCAGCTCCGGGCGCACAGATACGCAGTATTTT

j_call: TRBJ2-3
d_call: NA
clone_size: NA
v_call: TRBV5-6
cdr3_aa: CASSPQGRVDTQYF
cdr3_nt: TGTGCCAGCAGCCCCCAAGGAAGGGTAGATACGCAGTATTTT

j_call: TRBJ2-2
d_call: NA
clone_size: NA
v_call: TRBV6-6
cdr3_aa: CASSPNTGELFF
cdr3_nt: TGTGCCAGCAGTCCAAACACCGGGGAGCTGTTTTTT

j_call: TRBJ2-7
d_call: TRBD1
clone_size: few
v_call: TRBV4-1
cdr3_aa: CASSQERDRGYEQYF
cdr3_nt: TGCGCCAGCAGCCAAGAGCGGGACAGGGGTTACGAGCAGTACTTC

j_call: TRBJ2-1
d_call: TRBD1
clone_size: NA
v_call: TRBV29-1
cdr3_aa: CSASGTGHEQFF
cdr3_nt: TGCAGCGCCTCCGGGACAGGACATGAGCAGTTCTTC

j_call: TRBJ2-7
d_call: TRBD2
clone_size: NA
v_call: TRBV4-1
cdr3_aa: CASSQGSSGDYYEQYF
cdr3_nt: TGCGCCAGCAGCCAAGGGTCTAGCGGCGATTATTACGAGCAGTACTTC

j_call: TRBJ2-4
d_call: TRBD2
clone_size: NA
v_call: TRBV7-2
cdr3_aa: CASSLGGLAQDIQYF
cdr3_nt: TGTGCCAGCAGCTTAGGAGGACTAGCTCAGGACATTCAGTACTTC

j_call: TRBJ2-2
d_call: NA
clone_size: NA
v_call: TRBV27
cdr3_aa: CASSLEATGELFF
cdr3_nt: TGTGCCAGCAGTTTAGAAGCCACCGGGGAGCTGTTTTTT

j_call: TRBJ1-2
d_call: NA
clone_size: NA
v_call: TRBV14
cdr3_aa: CASSQPEDYGYTF
cdr3_nt: TGTGCCAGCAGCCAACCAGAAGACTATGGCTACACCTTC

j_call: TRBJ1-4
d_call: NA
clone_size: NA
v_call: TRBV7-9
cdr3_aa: CASSWSSGGLNEKLFF
cdr3_nt: TGTGCCAGCAGCTGGAGTTCGGGGGGACTTAATGAAAAACTGTTTTTT

j_call: TRBJ1-4
d_call: TRBD1
clone_size: NA
v_call: TRBV19
cdr3_aa: CASTNLPGQGWDEKLFF
cdr3_nt: TGTGCCAGTACCAATCTCCCGGGACAGGGATGGGATGAAAAACTGTTTTTT

j_call: TRBJ2-7
d_call: TRBD2
clone_size: NA
v_call: TRBV2
cdr3_aa: CASSDSGGSYEQYF
cdr3_nt: TGTGCCAGCAGTGACAGCGGGGGCTCCTACGAGCAGTACTTC

j_call: TRBJ2-7
d_call: NA
clone_size: NA
v_call: TRBV21-1
cdr3_aa: CASRGVVLHVLDEQYF
cdr3_nt: TGTGCCAGCAGAGGGGTCGTGCTACACGTGTTAGACGAGCAGTACTTC

j_call: TRBJ2-5
d_call: TRBD2
clone_size: NA
v_call: TRBV5-1
cdr3_aa: CASSLYWGGTQETQYF
cdr3_nt: TGCGCCAGCAGCTTGTACTGGGGGGGAACACAAGAGACCCAGTACTTC

j_call: TRBJ1-4
d_call: NA
clone_size: NA
v_call: TRBV7-9
cdr3_aa: CASSLGWGPEKLFF
cdr3_nt: TGTGCCAGCAGCTTAGGATGGGGTCCTGAAAAACTGTTTTTT

j_call: TRBJ2-7
d_call: TRBD1
clone_size: NA
v_call: TRBV19
cdr3_aa: CASSTLRGQGASYEQYF
cdr3_nt: TGTGCCAGTAGCACTCTCAGGGGACAGGGCGCTTCCTACGAGCAGTACTTC

j_call: TRBJ2-1
d_call: NA
clone_size: NA
v_call: TRBV7-9
cdr3_aa: CASSFTSHEQFF
cdr3_nt: TGTGCCAGCAGCTTTACTAGTCATGAGCAGTTCTTC

j_call: TRBJ2-5
d_call: TRBD2
clone_size: NA
v_call: TRBV7-6
cdr3_aa: CASSLEVSAGGPETQYF
cdr3_nt: TGTGCCAGCAGCTTAGAGGTCTCAGCGGGGGGGCCAGAGACCCAGTACTTC

j_call: TRBJ2-5
d_call: TRBD1
clone_size: NA
v_call: TRBV5-1
cdr3_aa: CASSFYRGETQYF
cdr3_nt: TGCGCCAGCAGCTTTTACAGGGGAGAGACCCAGTACTTC

j_call: TRBJ1-1
d_call: TRBD1
clone_size: NA
v_call: TRBV2
cdr3_aa: CASQQGATEAFF
cdr3_nt: TGTGCCAGCCAACAGGGGGCCACTGAAGCTTTCTTT

j_call: TRBJ2-7
d_call: NA
clone_size: NA
v_call: TRBV9
cdr3_aa: CASSVGGTPYEQYF
cdr3_nt: TGTGCCAGCAGCGTAGGAGGGACCCCCTACGAGCAGTACTTC